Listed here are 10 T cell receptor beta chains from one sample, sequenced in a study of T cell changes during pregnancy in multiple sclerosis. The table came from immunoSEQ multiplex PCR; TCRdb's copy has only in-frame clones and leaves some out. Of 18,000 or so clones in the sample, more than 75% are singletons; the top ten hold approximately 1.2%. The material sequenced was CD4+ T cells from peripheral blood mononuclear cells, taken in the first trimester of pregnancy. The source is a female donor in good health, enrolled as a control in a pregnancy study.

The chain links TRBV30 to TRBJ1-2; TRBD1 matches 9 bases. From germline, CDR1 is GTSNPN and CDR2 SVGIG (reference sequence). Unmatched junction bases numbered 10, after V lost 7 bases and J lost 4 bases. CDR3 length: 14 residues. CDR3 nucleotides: TGTGCCTCGTCAAGGGACAGGGCTTCCTATGGCTACACCTTC. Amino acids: CASSRDRASYGYTF.

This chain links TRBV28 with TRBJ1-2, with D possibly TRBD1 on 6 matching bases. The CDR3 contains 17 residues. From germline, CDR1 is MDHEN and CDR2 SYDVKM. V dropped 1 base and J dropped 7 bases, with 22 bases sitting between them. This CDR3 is CASSLSPPPRGAGGYTF. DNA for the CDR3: TGTGCCAGCAGTTTATCGCCCCCCCCCAGGGGCGCAGGTGGCTACACCTTC.

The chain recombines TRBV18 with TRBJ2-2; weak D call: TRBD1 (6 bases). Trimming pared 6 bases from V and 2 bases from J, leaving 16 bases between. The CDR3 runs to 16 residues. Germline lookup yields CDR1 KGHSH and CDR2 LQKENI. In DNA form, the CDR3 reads TGTGCCAGCTCGCCCCCACAGGGTCGTAACACCGGGGAGCTGTTTTTT. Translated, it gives CASSPPQGRNTGELFF.

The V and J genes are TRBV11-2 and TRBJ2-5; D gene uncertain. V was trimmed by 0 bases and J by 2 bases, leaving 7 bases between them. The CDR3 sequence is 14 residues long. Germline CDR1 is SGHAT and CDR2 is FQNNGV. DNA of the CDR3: TGTGCCAGCAGCTTAGATGCAGTTCAAGAGACCCAGTACTTC. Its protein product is CASSLDAVQETQYF. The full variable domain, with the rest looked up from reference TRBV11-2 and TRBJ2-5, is EAGVAQSPRYKIIEKRQSVAFWCNPISGHATLYWYQQILGQGPKLLIQFQNNGVVDDSQLPKDRFSAERLKGVDSTLKIQPAKLEDSAVYLCASSLDAVQETQYFGPGTRLLVL.

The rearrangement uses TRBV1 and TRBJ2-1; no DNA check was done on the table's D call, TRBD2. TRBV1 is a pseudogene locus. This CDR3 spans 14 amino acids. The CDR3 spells CTSSQTASAREQFF. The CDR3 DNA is TGCACCAGCAGCCAAACGGCATCAGCGCGGGAGCAGTTCTTC.

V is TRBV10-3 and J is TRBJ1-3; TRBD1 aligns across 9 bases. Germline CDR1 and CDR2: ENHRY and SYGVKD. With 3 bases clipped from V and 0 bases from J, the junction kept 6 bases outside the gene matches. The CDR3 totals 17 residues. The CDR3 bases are TGTGCCATCAGTGAAAGGGGGACAGGGTTCTCTGGAAACACCATATATTTT. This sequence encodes CAISERGTGFSGNTIYF.

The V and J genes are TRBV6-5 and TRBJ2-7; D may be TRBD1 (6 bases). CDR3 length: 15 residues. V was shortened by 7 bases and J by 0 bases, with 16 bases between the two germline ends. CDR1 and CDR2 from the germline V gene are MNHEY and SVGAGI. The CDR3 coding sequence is TGTGCCAGCACCTTGGACAGACAAAACTCCTACGAGCAGTACTTC. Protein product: CASTLDRQNSYEQYF.

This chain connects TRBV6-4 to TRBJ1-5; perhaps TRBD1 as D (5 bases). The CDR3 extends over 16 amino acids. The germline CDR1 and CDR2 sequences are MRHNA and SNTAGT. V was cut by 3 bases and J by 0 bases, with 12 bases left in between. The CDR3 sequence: CASSDPDRYSNQPQHF. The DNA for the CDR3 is TGTGCCAGCAGTGATCCCGACAGATATAGCAATCAGCCCCAGCATTTT.

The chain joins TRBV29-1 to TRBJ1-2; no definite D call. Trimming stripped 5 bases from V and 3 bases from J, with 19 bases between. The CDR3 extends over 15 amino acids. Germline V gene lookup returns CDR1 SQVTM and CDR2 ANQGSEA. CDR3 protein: CSVMEHPAGDYGYTF. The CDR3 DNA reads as TGCAGCGTTATGGAACACCCGGCCGGGGACTATGGCTACACCTTC.

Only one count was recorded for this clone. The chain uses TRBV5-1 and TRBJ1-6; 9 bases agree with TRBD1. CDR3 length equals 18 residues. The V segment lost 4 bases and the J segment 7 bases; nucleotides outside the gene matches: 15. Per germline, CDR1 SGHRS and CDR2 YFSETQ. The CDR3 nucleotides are TGCGCCAGCAGCGACGGGACAGGGCTAATCTCTACCAATTCACCCCTCCACTTT. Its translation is CASSDGTGLISTNSPLHF.